Included here is one T cell receptor (beta chain) sequence, with context. The antigen is not known. Germline V gives CDR1 SGHAT, CDR2 FQNNGV. This CDR3 has 13 amino acids. Between the trimmed V and J ends, which lost 5 bases and 1 base, there was a span of 8 bases. Proliferating CFSE-low MLR cells were sequenced to define alloreactive TCRbeta sequences. The data belong to a study of T cell clones after liver transplantation. Overall study results and limits: Donor-reactive sequences fell more than third party-reactive ones, suggesting partial deletion.

TCRdb's copy holds only in-frame clones and misses some; the assay was immunoSEQ multiplex PCR. There are 4,500 to 6,500 clones in the sample; 31% occur only once, and 15% to 20% lies in the top ten. The V and J genes are TRBV11-2 and TRBJ1-1; no definite D call. The sample comprised CD4+ T cells from cultured PBMCs. The receptor's source is a human patient who received a liver transplant. Some T cells may be provided by the graft donor. The DNA of the CDR3 is TGTGCCAGCAGCGTAACAGAGAACACTGAAGCTTTCTTT. Translating gives CASSVTENTEAFF.